A selection of T cell receptor beta chains follows, all from one sample in a study of OX40 agonist ivuxolimab in advanced cancers. The table came from immunoSEQ multiplex PCR; TCRdb's copy has only in-frame clones and leaves some out. Of about 36,000 clones listed, 65% to 85% were seen once; the top ten hold approximately 20%. This material consisted of CD4+ or CD8+ T cells sorted from blood, taken in a trial of the OX40 agonist ivuxolimab. Receptors originate from an adult with an advanced solid tumor such as melanoma, head and neck, liver or kidney cancer. Both conserved end residues are part of each CDR3. A D gene is named only where the DNA matches it firmly. Clone size, where shown, is once, few, many, or a class for clones that have expanded.

TRBJ2-3 - TRBV10-3 - CAIRDSSDLPDTQYF TGTGCCATCAGGGACTCCTCGGATCTCCCAGATACGCAGTATTTT
TRBJ2-2 - TRBV4-1 - CASSREGLPGGELFF TGCGCCAGCAGCCGAGAGGGGCTCCCCGGCGGGGAGCTGTTTTTT
TRBJ1-5 - TRBV15 - CATSRDLGEGQPQHF TGTGCCACCAGCAGAGATCTCGGGGAGGGACAGCCCCAGCATTTT
TRBJ2-1 - TRBV29-1 - CSVEPVVLAGEQFF TGCAGCGTTGAGCCTGTTGTACTAGCTGGTGAGCAGTTCTTC
TRBJ1-1 - TRBV6-5 - CASSYRPDGDTEAFF TGTGCCAGCAGTTATCGACCGGACGGTGACACTGAAGCTTTCTTT
TRBJ2-7 - TRBV27 - CASSPDRREQYF TGTGCCAGCAGTCCAGACCGCCGAGAGCAGTACTTC
TRBJ2-5 - TRBV28 - CASSLVLSETQYF TGTGCCAGCAGTTTGGTATTGTCGGAGACCCAGTACTTC
TRBJ2-2 - TRBV7-6 - CASTIPGAENTGELFF TGTGCCAGCACCATTCCGGGGGCCGAGAACACCGGGGAGCTGTTTTTT
TRBJ2-7 few TRBV7-6 TRBD1 CASSLGGTGTYEQYF TGTGCCAGCAGCTTAGGAGGGACAGGAACCTACGAGCAGTACTTC
TRBJ2-1 - TRBV6-5 TRBD2 CASSHPTSARAQFF TGTGCCAGCAGTCACCCGACTAGCGCACGGGCGCAGTTCTTC
TRBJ1-2 - TRBV28 - CASSLILGQAFGYTF TGTGCCAGCAGTTTAATTTTGGGGCAGGCCTTTGGCTACACCTTC
TRBJ1-5 - TRBV28 - CASSLTPDMGNQPQHF TGTGCCAGCAGTTTGACCCCGGACATGGGCAATCAGCCCCAGCATTTT
TRBJ2-6 once TRBV12-5 TRBD1 CASGSDRADLSGANVLTF TGTGCTAGTGGTTCGGACAGGGCCGACCTCTCTGGGGCCAACGTCCTGACTTTC
TRBJ2-1 - TRBV7-3 TRBD1 CASSSTGSRFNEQFF TGTGCCAGCAGCTCGACAGGGTCGAGATTCAATGAGCAGTTCTTC
TRBJ2-7 - TRBV5-5 - CASSMDVGNEQYF TGTGCCAGCAGCATGGACGTCGGCAACGAGCAGTACTTC
TRBJ2-7 - TRBV28 TRBD2 CASSQGTSGGYEQYF TGTGCCAGCAGTCAAGGGACTAGCGGGGGCTACGAGCAGTACTTC
TRBJ2-5 - TRBV2 - CASSKDTSGETQYF TGTGCCAGCAGCAAGGACACGTCCGGAGAGACCCAGTACTTC
TRBJ2-7 - TRBV28 - CASTPWGSHEQYF TGTGCCAGCACCCCCTGGGGGTCACACGAGCAGTACTTC
TRBJ2-2 - TRBV19 TRBD2 CASSGTSSYAGELFF TGTGCCAGTAGTGGGACTAGTAGTTACGCCGGGGAGCTGTTTTTT
TRBJ2-3 - TRBV27 - CASSSPRGTSTDTQYF TGTGCCAGCAGTTCCCCCCGGGGGACTAGCACAGATACGCAGTATTTT
TRBJ1-5 - TRBV28 - CASSGVGPSQPQHF TGTGCCAGCAGCGGGGTCGGCCCGTCTCAGCCCCAGCATTTT
TRBJ1-1 - TRBV11-2 - CASSLGGDEAFF TGTGCCAGCAGCTTAGGAGGAGATGAAGCTTTCTTT
TRBJ2-7 - TRBV19 - CASSTGQGAPYEQYF TGTGCCAGTAGTACTGGCCAGGGCGCCCCCTACGAGCAGTACTTC
TRBJ2-1 - TRBV2 TRBD2 CASSEGLAGDNEQFF TGTGCCAGCAGTGAAGGGCTAGCGGGGGACAATGAGCAGTTCTTC
TRBJ2-1 few TRBV7-3 TRBD1 CASSLDRANEQFF TGTGCCAGCAGCTTAGACAGGGCCAATGAGCAGTTCTTC
TRBJ2-3 - TRBV7-2 - CASSLVQEFTDTQYF TGTGCCAGCAGCTTAGTTCAGGAATTCACAGATACGCAGTATTTT
TRBJ2-7 - TRBV29-1 - CSVFSRHFNEQYF TGCAGCGTTTTTTCTCGGCATTTCAACGAGCAGTACTTC
TRBJ2-1 - TRBV2 TRBD1 CASTDRGPYNEQFF TGTGCCAGCACCGACAGGGGCCCCTACAATGAGCAGTTCTTC
TRBJ2-2 medium-sized TRBV6-5 - CASSYGGTGELFF TGTGCCAGCAGTTACGGGGGTACCGGGGAGCTGTTTTTT
TRBJ2-7 - TRBV19 - CASSIAGNEQYF TGTGCCAGTAGTATAGCAGGGAACGAGCAGTACTTC
TRBJ2-5 few TRBV28 TRBD2 CASSSGNMGLRGETQYF TGTGCCAGCAGCTCAGGGAATATGGGACTAAGAGGAGAGACCCAGTACTTC
TRBJ1-1 - TRBV27 - CASSFSQNTEAFF TGTGCCAGCAGTTTTTCCCAGAACACTGAAGCTTTCTTT
TRBJ2-3 few TRBV30 TRBD1 CAWTDGQGLADTQYF TGTGCCTGGACCGACGGACAGGGCCTTGCAGATACGCAGTATTTT
TRBJ1-1 once TRBV27 TRBD1 CASSPGTGNTEAFF TGTGCCAGCAGTCCCGGGACAGGGAACACTGAAGCTTTCTTT
TRBJ1-4 - TRBV28 - CASSSLPDATEKLFF TGTGCCAGCAGTTCACTACCAGATGCAACTGAAAAACTGTTTTTT
TRBJ1-2 - TRBV27 - CASSPGAGYGYTF TGTGCCAGCAGCCCCGGGGCCGGCTATGGCTACACCTTC
TRBJ2-7 - TRBV28 - CASSREEQYF TGTGCCTCCTCAAGGGAGGAGCAGTACTTC
TRBJ2-1 - TRBV7-9 - CASSLAGGDNEQFF TGTGCCAGCAGCTTAGCCGGCGGGGACAATGAGCAGTTCTTC
TRBJ2-2 - TRBV28 TRBD1 CASSFYRGGTGELFF TGTGCCAGCAGTTTTTACAGGGGCGGGACCGGGGAGCTGTTTTTT
TRBJ2-2 - TRBV29-1 - CSVEDKGPGELFF TGCAGCGTTGAAGACAAGGGGCCCGGGGAGCTGTTTTTT
TRBJ2-5 - TRBV13 - CASSLGTAQETQYF TGTGCCAGCAGCTTAGGGACAGCGCAAGAGACCCAGTACTTC
TRBJ2-4 - TRBV6-5 - CASSYSYAGAKNIQYF TGTGCCAGCAGTTACTCTTACGCGGGAGCCAAAAACATTCAGTACTTC